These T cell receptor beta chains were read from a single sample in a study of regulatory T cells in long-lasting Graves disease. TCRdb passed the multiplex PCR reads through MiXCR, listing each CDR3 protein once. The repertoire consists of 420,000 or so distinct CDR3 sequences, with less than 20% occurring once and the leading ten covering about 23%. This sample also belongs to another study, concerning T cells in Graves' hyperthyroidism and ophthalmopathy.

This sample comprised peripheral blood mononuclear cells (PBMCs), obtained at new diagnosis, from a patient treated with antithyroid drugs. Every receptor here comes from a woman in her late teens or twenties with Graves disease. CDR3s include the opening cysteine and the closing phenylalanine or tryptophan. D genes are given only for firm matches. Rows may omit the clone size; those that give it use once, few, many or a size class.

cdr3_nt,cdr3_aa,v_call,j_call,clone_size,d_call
TGTGCCAGCAGCCGAACCATCGGTTTCAACGAGCAGTACTTC,CASSRTIGFNEQYF,TRBV6-1,TRBJ2-7,many,-
TGTGCCAGCAGTTCCCTACTGGGACCTTCCACAGATACGCAGTATTTT,CASSSLLGPSTDTQYF,TRBV27,TRBJ2-3,many,-
TGTGCCAGCGGCCCTTTAGGGGGGGAATTCTTC,CASGPLGGEFF,TRBV12-3/TRBV12-4,TRBJ2-1,-,-
TGTGCCAGCAGTTTCCCCCCGGCCTACCCTGAAGCTTTCTTT,CASSFPPAYPEAFF,TRBV28,TRBJ1-1,many,-
TGCGCCAGCAGCTTGCCTTCCTCTTTACAGGGATCCCTGAATGGCTACACCTTC,CASSLPSSLQGSLNGYTF,TRBV5-1,TRBJ1-2,-,-
TGTGCCAGCAGCTTACCCCTCCCTTCGACAGGGACCGAGACCCAGTACTTC,CASSLPLPSTGTETQYF,TRBV7-9,TRBJ2-5,many,TRBD1
TGTGCCAGCAGTCACCTGCCGGGATATGAACTTTCGGATACGCAGTATTTT,CASSHLPGYELSDTQYF,TRBV14,TRBJ2-3,few,-
TGCAGTGCTAAATCTGGACTAGCCTTTTACAATGAGCAGTTCTTC,CSAKSGLAFYNEQFF,TRBV20-1,TRBJ2-1,many,TRBD2
TGTGCCAGCAGTCCCGACGGCTCTGGAAACACCATATATTTT,CASSPDGSGNTIYF,TRBV2,TRBJ1-3,-,-
TGTGCCAGCAGCTACTCGCTTGTGTACACTGAAGCTTTCTTT,CASSYSLVYTEAFF,TRBV6-5,TRBJ1-1,-,-
TGTGCCAGCAGTGAAGGGTATGAGCAGTTCTTC,CASSEGYEQFF,TRBV25-1,TRBJ2-1,many,-
TGTGCCAGTAGTGTCACTAGCGGGGGAGTGCCTAATGAGCAGTTCTTC,CASSVTSGGVPNEQFF,TRBV19,TRBJ2-1,few,TRBD2
TGTGCCAGCAGCCTACGGATCACAGGGGTTGCGGGTGAAAAACTGTTTTTT,CASSLRITGVAGEKLFF,TRBV7-2,TRBJ1-4,-,TRBD1
TGCAGTGCTAGTGCCGAGGGGGCTGAGACCCAGTACTTC,CSASAEGAETQYF,TRBV20-1,TRBJ2-5,many,TRBD1
TGTGCCAGCAGCCTTAATGTACTCCTCGGGAGGGTGTCGGGGAAAGCAAAGCAGTTCTTC,CASSLNVLLGRVSGKAKQFF,TRBV3-1,TRBJ2-1,many,TRBD2
TGTGCCACCAACCGGTATGGGGACAGGGGTTCCTACGAGCAGTACTTC,CATNRYGDRGSYEQYF,TRBV6-1,TRBJ2-7,-,TRBD1
TGTGCCAGCAGTGATGGCCTGACCGGGACTAGCGGGCGCACCTCCTACAATGAGCAGTTCTTC,CASSDGLTGTSGRTSYNEQFF,TRBV2,TRBJ2-1,many,TRBD2
TGTGCCATCAGTGAGTCCTTTCTGGGGGGCCACGAGCAGTACTTC,CAISESFLGGHEQYF,TRBV10-3,TRBJ2-7,-,-
TGCGCCAGCAGCTTAGGGACTAGCGGAGATACGCAGTATTTT,CASSLGTSGDTQYF,TRBV5-1,TRBJ2-3,many,TRBD2
TGTGCCAGCAGCTTAGGGGCTGGGGGGAACGCAGAGACCCAGTACTTC,CASSLGAGGNAETQYF,TRBV7-6,TRBJ2-5,-,-
TGTGCCAGCAGCTTATGGGTTGACTATGGCTACACCTTC,CASSLWVDYGYTF,TRBV7-2,TRBJ1-2,-,-
TGTGCCAGCAGCGTGCAACTAGCGGGAGTTTATGAGCAGTTCTTC,CASSVQLAGVYEQFF,TRBV9,TRBJ2-1,-,TRBD2
TGTGCCAGCAGCGTAGGGGTGGGGCAAGAGACCCAGTACTTC,CASSVGVGQETQYF,TRBV9,TRBJ2-5,-,-
TGCAGCGTTGAGGGACTAGCGGAAAACATTCAGTACTTC,CSVEGLAENIQYF,TRBV29-1,TRBJ2-4,-,TRBD2
TGTGCCAGCACCGACAGGGAATATCCCTACGAGCAGTACTTC,CASTDREYPYEQYF,TRBV2,TRBJ2-7,many,TRBD1
TGCAGCGTTGTTCCGACGACCGACAATGAGCAGTTCTTC,CSVVPTTDNEQFF,TRBV29-1,TRBJ2-1,many,-
TGCAGTGCTAGATCGCTCACAGATACGCAGTATTTT,CSARSLTDTQYF,TRBV20-1,TRBJ2-3,-,-
TGCGCCAGCAGCATTAAGGGCGGGGGATGGACCGAGCAGTTCTTC,CASSIKGGGWTEQFF,TRBV5-1,TRBJ2-1,few,TRBD2
TGCGCCAGCAGCAAACACATCAGGGACCCGAACACCGGGGAGCTGTTTTTT,CASSKHIRDPNTGELFF,TRBV5-1,TRBJ2-2,few,-
TGCGCCAGCAGCCAAGCCAGGACTAGCACAGATACGCAGTATTTT,CASSQARTSTDTQYF,TRBV4-1,TRBJ2-3,-,-
TGTGCCAGCAGCTCACTGGGGGACAAAGCTTTCTTT,CASSSLGDKAFF,TRBV7-2,TRBJ1-1,many,-
TGTGCCAGCAGTGATAGTAGGTCCGGGACCCAGTACTTC,CASSDSRSGTQYF,TRBV2,TRBJ2-5,many,-
TGTGCCAGCGGCCTTCGGGGTGAGGTGCAGTACTTC,CASGLRGEVQYF,TRBV28,TRBJ2-7,many,-
TGCAGCGTTGAAGATCCGACAGTAACTACCTACGAGCAGTACTTC,CSVEDPTVTTYEQYF,TRBV29-1,TRBJ2-7,-,-
TGTGCCAGCAGCCAGACGGGGAAGGGGGGCCGAGAGCAGTACTTC,CASSQTGKGGREQYF,TRBV14,TRBJ2-7,-,-
TGCAGCGTTTTTTGGACCGGCACCGGGGAGCTGTTTTTT,CSVFWTGTGELFF,TRBV29-1,TRBJ2-2,many,-
TGCGCCAGCAGCTTGTATGGGAGAACTCCCTACGAGCAGTACTTC,CASSLYGRTPYEQYF,TRBV5-1,TRBJ2-7,many,-
TGTGCCAGTTCCACCGGGGGACCCTACGAGCAGTACTTC,CASSTGGPYEQYF,TRBV2,TRBJ2-7,-,-
TGTGCCAGCAGCTTAGACGGGCTAGCGGGGAACAATGAGCAGTTCTTC,CASSLDGLAGNNEQFF,TRBV11-3,TRBJ2-1,many,TRBD2
TGTGCCAGCAGCCGGGGACAGGGACGCCAATGGCAGCCCCAGCATTTT,CASSRGQGRQWQPQHF,TRBV7-2,TRBJ1-5,many,TRBD1
TGCAGCGTTGTTCGGCAGAAAGAGACCCAGTACTTC,CSVVRQKETQYF,TRBV29-1,TRBJ2-5,many,-
TGTGCCAGCAGTGGACAGGTTACCAATCAGCCCCAGCATTTT,CASSGQVTNQPQHF,TRBV28,TRBJ1-5,many,TRBD1